This T cell receptor beta chain was captured in a study of Ad26.COV2.S vaccination and SARS-CoV-2 variants. CDR3 length equals 13 residues. CDR1 is KGHSH and CDR2 is LQKENI in the germline V gene. Trimming left V 4 bases short and J 1 base short, with 7 bases between. This sample's treatment: around 19 received Ad26.COV2.S at low or high dose, single or two shots; about 5 received placebo; per-sample allocation not given. Day 63 following the first vaccine or placebo injection was when the samples were taken. Assay: immunoSEQ multiplex PCR; the TCRdb copy retains only in-frame clones and omits some. The sample shows about 680,000 clones, about 90% of them seen only once. For this clone: Its antigen remains unknown.

The study's findings and limits: Placebo recipients showed lower spike-specific TCR breadth than vaccinees.

This rearrangement joins TRBV18 to TRBJ1-1, with D possibly being TRBD1 (5 bases). Sequencing was performed on peripheral blood, taken in a trial of Ad26.COV2.S vaccine versus placebo. The sequence was obtained from a person aged 18-65 years who received the Ad26.COV2.S COVID-19 vaccine or a placebo. Written as DNA, the CDR3 is TGTGCCAGCTCACAGGGGCCGAACACTGAAGCTTTCTTT. Protein product: CASSQGPNTEAFF.